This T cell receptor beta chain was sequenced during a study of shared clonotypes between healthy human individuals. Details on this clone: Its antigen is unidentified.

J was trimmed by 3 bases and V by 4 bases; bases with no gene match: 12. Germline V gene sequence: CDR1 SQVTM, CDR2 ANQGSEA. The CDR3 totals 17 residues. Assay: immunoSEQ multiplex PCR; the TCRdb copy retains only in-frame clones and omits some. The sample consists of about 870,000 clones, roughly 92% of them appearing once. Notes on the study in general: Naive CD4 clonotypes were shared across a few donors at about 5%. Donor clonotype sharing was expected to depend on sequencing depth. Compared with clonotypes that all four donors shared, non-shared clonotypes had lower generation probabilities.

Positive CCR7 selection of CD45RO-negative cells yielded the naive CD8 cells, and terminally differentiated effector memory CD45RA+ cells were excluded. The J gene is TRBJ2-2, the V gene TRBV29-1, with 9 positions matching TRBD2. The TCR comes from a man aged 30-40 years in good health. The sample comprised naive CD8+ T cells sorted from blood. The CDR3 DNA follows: TGCAGCGTTGGGGGGACTAGCCTAATTGGCGACACCGGGGAGCTGTTTTTT. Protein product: CSVGGTSLIGDTGELFF.